The subject of this entry is one T cell receptor (beta chain). Enrolled during active infection, Seattle patients were then followed longitudinally. This record belongs to a study of blood T cell repertoires in COVID-19. Study overall: Some COVID-19 samples were acute and others convalescent; all came from the United States, Italy and Spain. The analysed material was cDNA or gDNA that came from T cells, B-cell-depleted T cells, or PBMCs.

In the authors' methods: Reference gene primer amplification yielded estimated nucleated cell counts. This table comes from immunoSEQ multiplex PCR, and its TCRdb copy is limited to in-frame clones, with some not included. V and J calls and clone size are given by that table; D and trimming were obtained from the DNA. The repertoire holds hundreds of thousands of clones, 75% to 85% seen once, with 6.5% to 9.5% in the top ten. The V gene end was trimmed by 0 bases and the J gene end by 0 bases; junction bases not matched to a gene: 9. From germline, CDR1 is LNHDA and CDR2 SQIVND (reference sequence). The CDR3 loop spans 19 amino acids.

J is TRBJ2-3 and V is TRBV19, with 10 bases fitting TRBD2. The sample consisted of peripheral blood. The TCR was taken from an elderly woman with COVID-19, enrolled during active disease. CDR3 in amino acids: CASSIDRSSGGRSTDTQYF. CDR3 nucleotides: TGTGCCAGTAGTATAGACCGGTCTAGCGGGGGCCGAAGCACAGATACGCAGTATTTT.